This T cell receptor beta chain was sequenced during a study of fetal regulatory T cell absence and autoimmunity (dated by TCRdb to 2015 to 2018). Looking at the study overall: The IPEX patients showed exocrine pancreas autoimmunity in the absence of clinical diabetes. Summary of the overall study and its limitations: Compared with cord blood, the pancreas TCR compartment showed significant oligoclonal enrichment, and some top clones were enriched more than 100-fold. TRB gene family usage was found to be broadly similar between cord blood and pancreas and to resemble published neonatal and adult repertoires. The oligoclonal enrichment was interpreted as supporting antigen-driven autoimmunity in the pancreas before birth in IPEX syndrome.

The DNeasy Blood and Tissue Kit was used to extract roughly 1.8-3 ug of genomic DNA from either umbilical cord blood or frozen pancreas. TCRbeta CDR3 regions were amplified and barcoded by two-step multiplex PCR on the immunoSEQ human TCRbeta survey platform. Illumina instruments were used to sequence the libraries, and IgH from the same samples was sequenced in parallel. The authors' analysis ran thus. Raw reads were filtered against IMGT V, D, J definitions and binned by a nearest-neighbor algorithm to remove PCR and sequencing errors. A clone was defined as an identical nucleotide sequence, and differential abundance between tissues was tested with a Fisher exact test for each clone using a pFDR threshold of p<0.01. Clones with frequencies too low for statistical inference were excluded by a minimum inclusion filter of 10 in either sample. The immunoSEQ Analyzer was used for pairwise clonal comparisons, while IMGT tools were used to assess gene family usage. The table was pulled from immuneACCESS by TCRdb, which kept in-frame rearrangements only. Such tables lose some clones; where checked, under half of the loss comes from unresolved V genes, and the rest has no known cause. V, J and clone size are those of that table, while D and trimming were read from the DNA. A total of 45,000 to 50,000 clones appear in this sample, about 79% of them only once. The ten top clones hold approximately 0.37% of the sample.

Per the germline V gene (reference sequence), GTSNPN is the CDR1 and SVGIG is the CDR2. The junction carries 12 bases between V and J, which are trimmed by 6 bases and 4 bases respectively. The CDR3 measures 12 amino acids from cysteine to phenylalanine. The entry retains the CDR3 DNA only, 36 bases that are in frame from base 1. Remarks on this clone: What antigen it recognizes has not been identified. It has no much larger one-base neighbor in the sample; base qualities were not kept.

Sequencing was done on a sample of cord blood. This clonotype was sampled from a newborn boy with IPEX syndrome. The chain is encoded by TRBV30 joined to TRBJ1-2; TRBD1 is possibly the D segment (5 matching bases). The nucleotide sequence reads as follows: TGTGCCTGTCTCCGGGGCGCCTATGGCTACACCTTC. Translation gives CACLRGAYGYTF.